The sequence of this T cell receptor beta chain was determined in a study of shared clonotypes between healthy human individuals. Notes on the study in general: Compared with clonotypes that all four donors shared, non-shared clonotypes had lower generation probabilities. Naive CD4 clonotypes overlapped across a handful of donors at approximately 4.5%.

TCRdb's table, derived via immunoSEQ multiplex PCR, lists solely in-frame clones and lacks some. The sample yields 1 million to 1.2 million clones, approximately 80% seen once. The trim removed 3 bases at V and 5 bases at J, leaving 4 bases unmatched. The CDR3 length is 14 residues. The germline V gene has CDR1 SGHRS and CDR2 YFSETQ. Those who donated were healthy HIV-negative adults, with no recent acute infections or vaccinations reported. Notes on this clone: Its matching antigen is unknown.

Sequencing was performed on memory CD4+ T cells from PBMCs. The subset here: CD45RA-negative fraction. The chain employs TRBV5-1 and TRBJ2-7; the match to TRBD1 covers 11 bases. The TCR originated in a man aged 18 to 30 in good health. Some clones in this sample may be carry-over from other donors' samples. CDR3 protein: CASSSQGQGDEQYF. As DNA, the CDR3 is TGCGCCAGCAGCTCGCAGGGACAGGGGGACGAGCAGTACTTC.